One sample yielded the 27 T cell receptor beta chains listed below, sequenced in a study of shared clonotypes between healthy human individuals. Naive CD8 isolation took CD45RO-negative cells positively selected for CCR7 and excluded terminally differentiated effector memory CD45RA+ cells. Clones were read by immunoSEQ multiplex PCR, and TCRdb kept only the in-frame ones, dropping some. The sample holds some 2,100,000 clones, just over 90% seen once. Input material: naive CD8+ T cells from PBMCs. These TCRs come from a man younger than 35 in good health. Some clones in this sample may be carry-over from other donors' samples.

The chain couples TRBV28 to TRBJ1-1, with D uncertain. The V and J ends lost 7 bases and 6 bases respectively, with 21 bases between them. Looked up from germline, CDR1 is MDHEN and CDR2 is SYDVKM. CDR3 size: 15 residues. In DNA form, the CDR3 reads TGTGCCAGCACTCCCTCGGAGTCGGGTTTGGCTGAAGCTTTCTTT. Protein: CASTPSESGLAEAFF.

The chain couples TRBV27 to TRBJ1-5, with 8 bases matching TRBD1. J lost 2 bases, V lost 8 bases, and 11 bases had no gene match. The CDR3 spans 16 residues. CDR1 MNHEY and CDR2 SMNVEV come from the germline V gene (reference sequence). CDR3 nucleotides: TGTGCCAGCTCCGGGGTACCGGGACAGGGCAATCAGCCCCAGCATTTT. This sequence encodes CASSGVPGQGNQPQHF.

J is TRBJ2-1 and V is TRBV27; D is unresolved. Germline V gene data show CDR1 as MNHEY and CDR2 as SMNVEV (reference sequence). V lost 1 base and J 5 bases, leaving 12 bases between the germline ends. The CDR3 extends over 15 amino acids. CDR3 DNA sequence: TGTGCCAGCAGTTTATGGGCAAGTCGGAACAATGAGCAGTTCTTC. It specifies CASSLWASRNNEQFF.

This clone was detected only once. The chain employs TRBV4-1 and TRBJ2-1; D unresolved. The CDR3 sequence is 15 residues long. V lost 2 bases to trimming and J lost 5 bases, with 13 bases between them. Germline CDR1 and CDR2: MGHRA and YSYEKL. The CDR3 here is CASSQRISVNNEQFF. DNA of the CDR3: TGCGCCAGCAGCCAACGCATTTCAGTAAACAATGAGCAGTTCTTC.

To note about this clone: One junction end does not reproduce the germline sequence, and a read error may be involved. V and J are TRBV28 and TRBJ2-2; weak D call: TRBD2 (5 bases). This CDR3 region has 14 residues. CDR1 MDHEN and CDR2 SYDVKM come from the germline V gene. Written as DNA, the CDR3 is TGTGCCGGCAGAGGTGGGAGCCTCACCGGGGAGCTGTTTTTT. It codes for CAGRGGSLTGELFF.

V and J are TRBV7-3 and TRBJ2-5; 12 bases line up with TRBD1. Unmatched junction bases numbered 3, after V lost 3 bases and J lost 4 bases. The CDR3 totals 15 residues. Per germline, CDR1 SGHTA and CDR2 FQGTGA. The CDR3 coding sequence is TGTGCCAGCAGCTTGGGACAGGGGGCTTCAGAGACCCAGTACTTC. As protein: CASSLGQGASETQYF.

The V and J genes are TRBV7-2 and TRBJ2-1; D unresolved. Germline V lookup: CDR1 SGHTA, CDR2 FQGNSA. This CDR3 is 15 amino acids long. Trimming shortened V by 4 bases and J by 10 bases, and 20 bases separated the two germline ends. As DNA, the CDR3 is TGTGCCAGCAGCTCCGTATTTCCCGGCTTCGGGGAGCAGTTCTTC. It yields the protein CASSSVFPGFGEQFF.

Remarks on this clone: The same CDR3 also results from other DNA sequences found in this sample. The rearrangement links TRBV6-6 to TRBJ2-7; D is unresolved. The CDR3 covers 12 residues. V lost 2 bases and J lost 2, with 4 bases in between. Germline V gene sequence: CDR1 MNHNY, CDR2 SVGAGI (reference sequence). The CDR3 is CASSYGPYEQYF. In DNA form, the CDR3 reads TGTGCCAGCAGTTACGGTCCCTACGAGCAGTACTTC.

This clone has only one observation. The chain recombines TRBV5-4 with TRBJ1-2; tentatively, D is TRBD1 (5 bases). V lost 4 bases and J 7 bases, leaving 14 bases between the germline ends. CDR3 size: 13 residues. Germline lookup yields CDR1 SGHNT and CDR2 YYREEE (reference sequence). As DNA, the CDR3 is TGTGCCAGCAGCCACGACGGGGCGGGTGGCTACACCTTC. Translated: CASSHDGAGGYTF.

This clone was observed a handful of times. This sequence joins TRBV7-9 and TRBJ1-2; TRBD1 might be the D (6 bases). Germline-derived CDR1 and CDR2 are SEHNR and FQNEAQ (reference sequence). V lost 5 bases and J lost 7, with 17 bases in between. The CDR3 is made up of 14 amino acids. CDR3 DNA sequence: TGTGCCAGCAGCCACCCCGGGGGGCAGAGTGGCTACACCTTC. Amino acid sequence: CASSHPGGQSGYTF. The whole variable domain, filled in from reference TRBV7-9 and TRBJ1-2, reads DTGVSQNPRHKITKRGQNVTFRCDPISEHNRLYWYRQTLGQGPEFLTYFQNEAQLEKSRLLSDRFSAERPKGSFSTLEIQRTEQGDSAMYLCASSHPGGQSGYTFGSGTRLTVV.

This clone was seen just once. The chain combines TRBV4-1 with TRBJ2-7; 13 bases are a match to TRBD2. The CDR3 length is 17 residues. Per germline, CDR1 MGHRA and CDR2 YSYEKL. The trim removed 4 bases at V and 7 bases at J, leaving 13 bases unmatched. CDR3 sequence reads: CASSRTGTSGIELEQYF. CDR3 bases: TGCGCCAGCAGCCGTACCGGGACTAGCGGGATCGAATTAGAGCAGTACTTC.

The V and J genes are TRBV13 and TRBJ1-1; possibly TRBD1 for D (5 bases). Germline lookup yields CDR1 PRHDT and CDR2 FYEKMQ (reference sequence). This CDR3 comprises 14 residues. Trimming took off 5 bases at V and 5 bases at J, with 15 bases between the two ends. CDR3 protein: CASSAQTGLTEAFF. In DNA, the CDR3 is TGTGCCAGCAGCGCACAAACGGGACTAACTGAAGCTTTCTTT. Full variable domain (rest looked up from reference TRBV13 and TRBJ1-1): AAGVIQSPRHLIKEKRETATLKCYPIPRHDTVYWYQQGPGQDPQFLISFYEKMQSDKGSIPDRFSAQQFSDYHSELNMSSLELGDSALYFCASSAQTGLTEAFFGQGTRLTVV.

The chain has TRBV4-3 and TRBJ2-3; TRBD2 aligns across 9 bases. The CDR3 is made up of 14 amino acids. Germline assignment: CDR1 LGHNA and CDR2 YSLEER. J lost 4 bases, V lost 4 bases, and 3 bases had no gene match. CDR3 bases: TGCGCCAGCAGCCCCCAGCGGGGGGCAGATACGCAGTATTTT. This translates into CASSPQRGADTQYF.

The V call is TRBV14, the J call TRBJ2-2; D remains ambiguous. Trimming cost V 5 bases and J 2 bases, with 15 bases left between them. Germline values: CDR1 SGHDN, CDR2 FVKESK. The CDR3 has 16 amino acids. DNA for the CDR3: TGTGCCAGCAGCACGCGGCTGGCTTTAAACACCGGGGAGCTGTTTTTT. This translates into CASSTRLALNTGELFF.

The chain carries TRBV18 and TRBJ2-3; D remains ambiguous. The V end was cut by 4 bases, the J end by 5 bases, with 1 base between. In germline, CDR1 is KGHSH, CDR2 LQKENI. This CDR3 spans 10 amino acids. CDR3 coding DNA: TGTGCCAGCTCACAAGATACGCAGTATTTT. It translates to CASSQDTQYF.

The CDR3 protein is CSVMRTGYEKLFF. As DNA, the CDR3 is TGCAGCGTCATGCGGACAGGGTATGAAAAACTGTTTTTT. The rearrangement links TRBV29-1 to TRBJ1-4; TRBD1 aligns across 8 bases. The germline V gene encodes CDR1 SQVTM and CDR2 ANQGSEA. V trimming: 6 bases; J trimming: 6 bases; junction bases outside the gene matches: 6. The CDR3 has 13 amino acids.

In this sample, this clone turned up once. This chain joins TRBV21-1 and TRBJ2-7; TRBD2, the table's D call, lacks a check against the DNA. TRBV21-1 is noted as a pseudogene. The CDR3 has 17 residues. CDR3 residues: CAGGPIRREGTSYEQYF. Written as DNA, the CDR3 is TGTGCCGGAGGACCAATTCGGCGCGAGGGCACCTCCTACGAGCAGTACTTC.

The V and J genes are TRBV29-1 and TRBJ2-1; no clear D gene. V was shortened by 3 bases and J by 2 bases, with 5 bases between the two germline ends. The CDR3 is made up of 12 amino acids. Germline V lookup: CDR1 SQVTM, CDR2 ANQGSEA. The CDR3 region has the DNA TGCAGCGTTGAGAGGACCTACAATGAGCAGTTCTTC. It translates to CSVERTYNEQFF.

The CDR3 spells CASSLASPFGEQYF. DNA of the CDR3: TGCGCCAGCAGCTTGGCATCCCCGTTCGGCGAGCAGTACTTC. The gene calls are TRBV5-1 and TRBJ2-7, with no clear D. Germline V lookup: CDR1 SGHRS, CDR2 YFSETQ. Trimming stripped 0 bases from V and 6 bases from J, with 13 bases between. The CDR3 runs to 14 residues.

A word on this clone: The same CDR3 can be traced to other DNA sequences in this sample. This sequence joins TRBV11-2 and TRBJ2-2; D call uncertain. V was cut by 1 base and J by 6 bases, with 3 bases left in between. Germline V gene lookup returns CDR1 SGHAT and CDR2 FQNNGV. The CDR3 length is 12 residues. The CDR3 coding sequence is TGTGCCAGCAGCTTAGGCCCCGGGGAGCTGTTTTTT. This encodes CASSLGPGELFF.

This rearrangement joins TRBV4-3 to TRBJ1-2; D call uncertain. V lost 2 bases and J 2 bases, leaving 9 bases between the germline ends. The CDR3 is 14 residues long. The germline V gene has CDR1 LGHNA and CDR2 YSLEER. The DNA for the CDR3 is TGCGCCAGCAGCCAAATAGATGGGAACTATGGCTACACCTTC. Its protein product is CASSQIDGNYGYTF.

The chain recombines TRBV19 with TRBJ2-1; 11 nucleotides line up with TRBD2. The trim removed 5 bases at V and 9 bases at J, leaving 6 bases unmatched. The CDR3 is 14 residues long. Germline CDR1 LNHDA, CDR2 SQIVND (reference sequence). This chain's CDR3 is CASSATSGSGEQFF. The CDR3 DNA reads TGTGCCAGTAGTGCTACTAGCGGGAGTGGTGAGCAGTTCTTC. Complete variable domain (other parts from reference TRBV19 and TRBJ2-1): DGGITQSPKYLFRKEGQNVTLSCEQNLNHDAMYWYRQDPGQGLRLIYYSQIVNDFQKGDIAEGYSVSREKKESFPLTVTSAQKNPTAFYLCASSATSGSGEQFFGPGTRLTVL.

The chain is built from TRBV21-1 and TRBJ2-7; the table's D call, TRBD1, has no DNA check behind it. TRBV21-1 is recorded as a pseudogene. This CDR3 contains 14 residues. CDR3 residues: CASSKLGQVYEQYF. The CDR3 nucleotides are TGTGCCAGCAGCAAATTAGGACAGGTATACGAGCAGTACTTC.

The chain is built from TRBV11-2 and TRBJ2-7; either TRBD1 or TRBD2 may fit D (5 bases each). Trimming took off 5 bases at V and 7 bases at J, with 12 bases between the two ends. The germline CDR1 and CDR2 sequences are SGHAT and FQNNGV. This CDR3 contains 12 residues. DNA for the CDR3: TGTGCCAGCAGCCCACAGGACTGGGAGCAGTACTTC. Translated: CASSPQDWEQYF.

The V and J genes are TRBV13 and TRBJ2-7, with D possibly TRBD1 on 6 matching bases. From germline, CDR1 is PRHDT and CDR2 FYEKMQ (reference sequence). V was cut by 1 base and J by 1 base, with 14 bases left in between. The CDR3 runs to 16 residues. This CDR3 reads CASSLARGQGSYEQYF. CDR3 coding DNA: TGTGCCAGCAGCTTAGCACGGGGCCAGGGGTCCTACGAGCAGTACTTC.

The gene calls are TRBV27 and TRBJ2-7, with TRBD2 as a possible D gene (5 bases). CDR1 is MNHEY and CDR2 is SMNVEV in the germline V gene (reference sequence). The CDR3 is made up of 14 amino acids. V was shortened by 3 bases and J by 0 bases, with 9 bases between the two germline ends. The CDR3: CASSFRTHSYEQYF. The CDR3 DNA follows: TGTGCCAGCAGTTTCCGGACTCACTCCTACGAGCAGTACTTC.

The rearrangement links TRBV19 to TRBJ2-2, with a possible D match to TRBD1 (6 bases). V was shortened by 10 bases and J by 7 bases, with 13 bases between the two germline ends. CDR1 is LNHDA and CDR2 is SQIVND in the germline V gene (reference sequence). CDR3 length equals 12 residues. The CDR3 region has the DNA TGTGCCACCGAGCGAGGGGGCGGGGAGCTGTTTTTT. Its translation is CATERGGGELFF. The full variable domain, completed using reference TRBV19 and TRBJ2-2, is DGGITQSPKYLFRKEGQNVTLSCEQNLNHDAMYWYRQDPGQGLRLIYYSQIVNDFQKGDIAEGYSVSREKKESFPLTVTSAQKNPTAFYLCATERGGGELFFGEGSRLTVL.